One and the same sample provided the 11 T cell receptor beta chains below, sequenced in a study of blood T cell repertoires in COVID-19. This table comes from immunoSEQ multiplex PCR, and its TCRdb copy is limited to in-frame clones, with some not included. Among tens of thousands of clones, about 80% were seen once, and the ten largest hold around 6.5%. The specimen was peripheral blood. These receptors originate from a man aged 55-75 years with acute or convalescent COVID-19.

V and J are TRBV28 and TRBJ2-5; possibly TRBD1 for D (5 bases). The CDR3 has 13 amino acids. Germline loops: CDR1 MDHEN, CDR2 SYDVKM. The germline V and J ends were trimmed by 2 bases and 4 bases, with 8 bases remaining between them. The CDR3 bases are TGTGCCAGCAGTTTAGGCAGGGTAGAGACCCAGTACTTC. Encoded protein: CASSLGRVETQYF.

The genes are TRBV6-5 and TRBJ1-2; TRBD1 agrees at 8 bases. V trimming: 6 bases; J trimming: 4 bases; junction bases outside the gene matches: 7. CDR1 and CDR2 from the germline V gene are MNHEY and SVGAGI. This CDR3 region has 14 residues. The CDR3 loop is CASSGGQGAYGYTF. For the CDR3, the DNA is TGTGCCAGCAGCGGCGGTCAGGGGGCCTATGGCTACACCTTC.

The chain joins TRBV3-1 (or the pseudogene TRBV3-2) to TRBJ1-1, with 7 bases fitting TRBD1. After removal of 1 base from V and 2 bases from J, the junction contained 10 bases not matched to a gene. The CDR3 covers 17 residues. Germline-derived CDR1 and CDR2 are LGHDT and YNNKEL (reference sequence). The CDR3 loop reads CASSQGTVGTANTEAFF. As DNA, the CDR3 is TGTGCCAGCAGCCAAGGGACAGTCGGGACAGCCAACACTGAAGCTTTCTTT.

The chain links TRBV9 to TRBJ2-2; TRBD2 aligns across 11 bases. The junction had 6 bases not matched to a gene; V was cut back by 2 bases and J by 6 bases. The CDR3 is made up of 16 amino acids. Germline loops: CDR1 SGDLS, CDR2 YYNGEE. The CDR3 here is CASSVSGGAPAGELFF. The CDR3 bases are TGTGCCAGCAGCGTTAGCGGGGGGGCGCCGGCCGGGGAGCTGTTTTTT.

V usage is TRBV4-3 and J usage is TRBJ1-2; D remains ambiguous. Germline loops: CDR1 LGHNA, CDR2 YSLEER. The CDR3 totals 15 residues. Trimming left V 4 bases short and J 4 bases short, with 16 bases between. Written as DNA, the CDR3 is TGCGCCAGCAGCCGAAGCGGGGAAGGTACCTATGGCTACACCTTC. Translated, it gives CASSRSGEGTYGYTF.

The chain is built from TRBV7-3 and TRBJ2-2, with 15 nucleotides matching TRBD2. CDR3 size: 15 residues. Germline V gene data show CDR1 as SGHTA and CDR2 as FQGTGA. The V segment lost 11 bases and the J segment 5 bases; nucleotides outside the gene matches: 6. The CDR3 nucleotides read TGTGCCGCGGGACTAGCGGGGGGCGGGACCGGGGAGCTGTTTTTT. The encoded protein is CAAGLAGGGTGELFF.

The V and J genes are TRBV6-5 and TRBJ2-1; 7 positions agree with TRBD2. The CDR3 has 15 residues. Trimming took 0 bases from V and 4 from J; bases not matched to a gene: 3. CDR1 and CDR2 (germline): MNHEY, SVGAGI. This CDR3 reads CASSYSSSGYNEQFF. DNA for the CDR3: TGTGCCAGCAGTTACTCGTCTAGCGGTTACAATGAGCAGTTCTTC.

This rearrangement joins TRBV10-3 to TRBJ1-5; tentative D call: TRBD1 (5 bases). Trimming removed 6 bases at V and 5 bases at J, with 8 bases between. The CDR3 length is 12 residues. Germline CDR1 reads ENHRY; CDR2 reads SYGVKD. This CDR3 reads CAIREGDQPQHF. The CDR3 nucleotides are TGTGCCATCAGAGAAGGGGATCAGCCCCAGCATTTT.

J is TRBJ2-1 and V is TRBV5-4; 8 bases align to TRBD1. From germline, CDR1 is SGHNT and CDR2 YYREEE (reference sequence). The V segment lost 3 bases and the J segment 7 bases; nucleotides outside the gene matches: 9. The CDR3 consists of 15 residues. The CDR3 is CASSSPGQVTNEQFF. CDR3 nucleotide sequence: TGTGCCAGCAGCTCCCCGGGACAGGTCACAAATGAGCAGTTCTTC.

A single count supports this clone. This chain joins TRBV5-1 and TRBJ2-2; the D gene is possibly TRBD2 (5 bases). This CDR3 is 15 amino acids long. V lost 0 bases and J lost 5, with 11 bases in between. The germline V gene has CDR1 SGHRS and CDR2 YFSETQ. The CDR3 is CASSLERTPTGELFF. CDR3 bases: TGCGCCAGCAGCTTGGAAAGGACTCCAACCGGGGAGCTGTTTTTT.

This rearrangement joins TRBV7-2 to TRBJ1-2; D call uncertain. The CDR3 runs to 15 residues. V was pared by 1 base and J by 5 bases, with 14 bases between. CDR1 SGHTA and CDR2 FQGNSA come from the germline V gene. The CDR3 region is CASSLDTGGWYGYTF. CDR3 bases: TGTGCCAGCAGCTTAGACACGGGTGGATGGTATGGCTACACCTTC.